These 15 T cell receptor beta chains originate from one sample sequenced in a study of T cells after yellow fever vaccination. TCRdb re-derived calls from the 5' RACE reads in MiXCR, one entry per CDR3 protein. The sample has under 550,000 distinct CDR3 sequences, 20% to 25% seen once. The input for sequencing was PBMCs, taken less than 25 days after the first yellow fever vaccination. All receptors derive from a man in his late teens or twenties who received the YFV17D yellow fever vaccine.

This clonotype showed up just a few times. This chain joins TRBV2 and TRBJ1-1, with D unclear. CDR1 and CDR2 from the germline V gene are SNHLY and FYNNEI. The CDR3 runs 15 residues. With 7 bases removed from V and 1 base from J, the gap between germline ends came to 16 bases. CDR3 DNA: TGTGCCAGCACCGGACCGGCACACCAGAACACTGAAGCTTTCTTT. Its protein product is CASTGPAHQNTEAFF.

A single count supports this clonotype. V and J are TRBV20-1 and TRBJ1-5; TRBD1 matches 11 bases. The J segment lost 3 bases and the V segment lost 5 bases, leaving 3 bases of the junction unmatched. The germline V gene encodes CDR1 DFQATT and CDR2 SNEGSKA (reference sequence). This CDR3 has 14 residues. The CDR3 DNA is TGCAGTGCTCCGGGACAGGGGGACAATCAGCCCCAGCATTTT. As protein: CSAPGQGDNQPQHF.

The chain links TRBV25-1 to TRBJ1-2; D unclear. Germline V gene sequence: CDR1 MGHDK, CDR2 SYGVNS. The length of the CDR3 is 12 residues. Trimming cost V 1 base and J 8 bases, with 8 bases left between them. The CDR3 DNA reads as TGTGCCAGCAGTGAATCCGTGGGCGGCTACACCTTC. This sequence encodes CASSESVGGYTF.

The gene calls are TRBV9 and TRBJ1-1; D is undetermined. CDR3 size: 14 residues. Looked up from germline, CDR1 is SGDLS and CDR2 is YYNGEE. V lost 4 bases to trimming and J lost 4 bases, with 14 bases between them. As DNA, the CDR3 is TGTGCCAGCAGCCCTACTAGAGGGAGCACTGAAGCTTTCTTT. It yields the protein CASSPTRGSTEAFF.

This clonotype was counted between two and nine times. The chain is built from TRBV6-1 and TRBJ1-2; the D gene is possibly TRBD1 (6 bases). This CDR3 contains 14 residues. Per the germline V gene, CDR1 is MNHNS and CDR2 is SASEGT. V lost 1 base to trimming and J lost 8 bases, with 14 bases between them. The CDR3 nucleotides are TGTGCCAGCAGTGAAGTTCCAGGGGATGGGGGCTACACCTTC. Encoded protein: CASSEVPGDGGYTF.

The chain carries TRBV2 and TRBJ1-6; TRBD1 is a possible D gene (5 bases). This CDR3 contains 14 residues. CDR1 is SNHLY and CDR2 is FYNNEI in the germline V gene. The V and J ends lost 9 bases and 7 bases respectively, with 16 bases between them. The CDR3, as DNA: TGTGCCAGTAGAAGAGACAGTCTGAATTCACCCCTCCACTTT. It specifies CASRRDSLNSPLHF.

The V call is TRBV7-3, the J call TRBJ2-3; D might be TRBD2 (6 bases). Trimming stripped 5 bases from V and 0 bases from J, with 18 bases between. This CDR3 comprises 17 residues. Germline V CDR1 and CDR2: SGHTA, FQGTGA. This chain's CDR3 is CASSPLTGVSSTDTQYF. The CDR3, as DNA: TGTGCCAGCAGCCCGCTTACGGGAGTCTCGAGCACAGATACGCAGTATTTT.

This clonotype has a handful of counts. The chain couples TRBV15 to TRBJ1-4; 8 bases match TRBD1. Germline V CDR1 and CDR2: LNHNV, YYDKDF (reference sequence). The trim removed 6 bases at V and 3 bases at J, leaving 6 bases unmatched. This CDR3 comprises 15 residues. CDR3 nucleotide sequence: TGTGCCACCAGTTTCGGGACAGGATCTAATGAAAAACTGTTTTTT. Its translation is CATSFGTGSNEKLFF.

This clonotype was counted a few times. The chain couples TRBV9 to TRBJ1-2; perhaps TRBD1 as D (5 bases). CDR3 size: 14 residues. The V gene lost 4 bases and the J gene lost 8 bases, with 18 bases spanning the gap. Per germline, CDR1 SGDLS and CDR2 YYNGEE. The CDR3 here is CASSNRDGFWGYTF. The CDR3 nucleotides read TGTGCCAGCAGCAACCGGGACGGGTTTTGGGGCTACACCTTC.

The J gene is TRBJ2-1, the V gene TRBV19, with 10 bases that match TRBD2. J was trimmed by 12 bases and V by 4 bases; bases with no gene match: 18. This CDR3 comprises 17 residues. The germline CDR1 and CDR2 sequences are LNHDA and SQIVND (reference sequence). CDR3 region: CASSTPPYRIAGGGQFF. The CDR3, as DNA: TGTGCCAGTAGTACCCCCCCCTATCGGATAGCGGGGGGAGGGCAGTTCTTC.

V is TRBV7-9 and J is TRBJ2-7; possible D gene TRBD1, 6 bases. V was trimmed by 6 bases and J by 0 bases, leaving 12 bases between them. The germline V gene has CDR1 SEHNR and CDR2 FQNEAQ (reference sequence). This CDR3 spans 14 amino acids. CDR3 sequence reads: CASSSDRSSYEQYF. CDR3 DNA: TGTGCCAGCAGTTCCGACAGGAGCTCCTACGAGCAGTACTTC.

This clonotype has a handful of counts. A much larger clone sits a single nucleotide away, making a read error possible. This chain links TRBV6-6 with TRBJ1-5; D remains ambiguous. Trimming stripped 5 bases from V and 0 bases from J, with 2 bases between. Germline assignment: CDR1 MNHNY and CDR2 SVGAGI (reference sequence). CDR3 size: 12 residues. CDR3: CASSISNQPQHF. The CDR3 nucleotides are TGTGCCAGCAGTATTAGCAATCAGCCCCAGCATTTT.

The chain couples TRBV19 to TRBJ1-1; D is unclear. V was pared by 6 bases and J by 7 bases, with 15 bases between. CDR3 length: 13 residues. Germline V gives CDR1 LNHDA, CDR2 SQIVND (reference sequence). The DNA of the CDR3 is TGTGCCAGTAGCCCGATAGTCGGGGTTGAAGCTTTCTTT. This codes for CASSPIVGVEAFF.

This clonotype was detected only a few times. The chain is built from TRBV9 and TRBJ2-7; tentative D call: TRBD1 (6 bases). The germline V and J ends were trimmed by 4 bases and 5 bases, with 16 bases remaining between them. The CDR3 length is 14 residues. Per the germline V gene, CDR1 is SGDLS and CDR2 is YYNGEE. CDR3 sequence reads: CASSPNYRVHEQYF. DNA for the CDR3: TGTGCCAGCAGCCCTAACTACAGGGTCCACGAGCAGTACTTC. The variable domain in full, completed from reference TRBV9 and TRBJ2-7, reads DSGVTQTPKHLITATGQRVTLRCSPRSGDLSVYWYQQSLDQGLQFLIQYYNGEERAKGNILERFSAQQFPDLHSELNLSSLELGDSALYFCASSPNYRVHEQYFGPGTRLTVT.

The chain joins TRBV9 to TRBJ2-4; D possibly corresponds to TRBD1 (6 bases). Trimming stripped 0 bases from V and 6 bases from J, with 10 bases between. CDR3 length: 14 residues. The germline V gene has CDR1 SGDLS and CDR2 YYNGEE. CDR3 amino acids: CASSVATGPNIQYF. The CDR3 DNA is TGTGCCAGCAGCGTAGCTACAGGGCCAAACATTCAGTACTTC.